Detailed here is one T cell receptor beta chain. The antigen remains unidentified. The data are from a study of shared clonotypes between healthy human individuals. Overall study findings and caveats: It was anticipated that sequencing depth would influence how many clonotypes donors shared.

Each replicate PCR on the sorted subsets used 200 ng DNA (approximately 33,000 T cell genomes). The method was immunoSEQ multiplex PCR; TCRdb's version includes in-frame clones alone and lacks a portion of them. The sample lists 2 million to 2.5 million clones, 92% occurring once. Germline CDR1 and CDR2: SEHNR and FQNEAQ (reference sequence). J gave up 7 bases and V 1 base, and 12 bases lay outside the gene matches. This CDR3 region has 19 residues. This chain connects TRBV7-9 to TRBJ2-1; 14 bases line up with TRBD2. The clonotype was recovered from a man between 18 and 29 years old in good health. Some clones in this sample may be carry-over from other donors' samples. The sample was naive CD4+ T cells from PBMCs. Indicated subset: CD45RA+ positively selected. The DNA of the CDR3 is TGTGCCAGCAGCTTAGTGACTAGCGGGAGGGCTCGGGTTGGTAATGAGCAGTTCTTC. Encoded protein: CASSLVTSGRARVGNEQFF.